The 7 T cell receptor beta chains presented below share a single source sample, sequenced in a study of blood T cell repertoires in COVID-19 (dated by TCRdb to between 2020 and 2021). The protocol used for the library was the immunoSEQ multiplex PCR assay. Held by TCRdb, this immuneACCESS table contains in-frame sequences only and omits some clones. Under half of the omission traces to an unresolved V gene where checked; the cause of the rest is unknown. A total of around 200,000 clones appear in this sample, around nine tenths of them only once. The ten top clones hold approximately 6.2% of the sample. Sequencing input: peripheral blood. Receptor source: a man in his sixties who had recovered from COVID-19.

This rearrangement joins TRBV5-4 to TRBJ2-1; D remains ambiguous. In germline, CDR1 is SGHNT, CDR2 YYREEE (reference sequence). The V gene lost 0 bases and the J gene lost 6 bases, with 7 bases spanning the gap. This CDR3 comprises 13 residues. CDR3 in DNA: TGTGCCAGCAGCTTGGAGAGCGCCAATGAGCAGTTCTTC. This encodes CASSLESANEQFF.

The V gene is TRBV5-6, the J gene TRBJ2-1; TRBD2 matches at 10 bases. Germline CDR1 and CDR2: SGHDT and YYEEEE. The CDR3 is 15 amino acids. V trimming: 0 bases; J trimming: 9 bases; junction bases outside the gene matches: 6. In DNA form, the CDR3 reads TGTGCCAGCAGCTTGGTAGCGGGGGGCGGGAGTGAGCAGTTCTTC. Its translation is CASSLVAGGGSEQFF.

The V call is TRBV6-6, the J call TRBJ2-3; 8 bases agree with TRBD2. The CDR3 runs 17 residues. The J segment lost 0 bases and the V segment lost 5 bases, leaving 10 bases of the junction unmatched. CDR1 MNHNY and CDR2 SVGAGI come from the germline V gene (reference sequence). CDR3: CASSLNLLADSTDTQYF. The CDR3, as DNA: TGTGCCAGCAGTCTGAACCTACTAGCGGATAGCACAGATACGCAGTATTTT.

This clone was seen only once. The chain combines TRBV5-1 with TRBJ1-5, with TRBD1 identical over 8 bases. This CDR3 spans 15 amino acids. CDR1 and CDR2 (germline): SGHRS, YFSETQ. V lost 5 bases and J lost 4; bases outside the gene matches: 8. The CDR3 region is CASRLSGQENQPQHF. The DNA of the CDR3 is TGCGCCAGCAGGTTATCGGGACAGGAGAATCAGCCCCAGCATTTT.

The J gene is TRBJ2-2, the V gene TRBV9, with 8 bases identical to TRBD2. V shed 4 bases, J shed 4 bases, and the junction held 9 bases outside the gene matches. Germline CDR1 reads SGDLS; CDR2 reads YYNGEE. This CDR3 has 16 amino acids. The CDR3 reads CASSRLSGGRTGELFF. The CDR3 DNA is TGTGCCAGCAGCCGCTTGAGCGGGGGCCGCACCGGGGAGCTGTTTTTT.

This chain uses TRBV6-5 with TRBJ2-7; 10 bases map to TRBD2. V was clipped by 5 bases and J by 0 bases; unmatched bases: 1. The CDR3 contains 14 residues. The germline CDR1 and CDR2 sequences are MNHEY and SVGAGI. CDR3: CASSRTSGSYEQYF. The DNA of the CDR3 is TGTGCCAGCAGTCGGACTAGCGGCTCCTACGAGCAGTACTTC.

The chain carries TRBV7-9 and TRBJ2-2; D ambiguous. This CDR3 has 11 amino acids. V was pared by 3 bases and J by 7 bases, with 3 bases between. Germline V gene sequence: CDR1 SEHNR, CDR2 FQNEAQ (reference sequence). For the CDR3, the DNA is TGTGCCAGCAGCTTTCACGGGGAGCTGTTTTTT. This sequence encodes CASSFHGELFF. Filled out from reference TRBV7-9 and TRBJ2-2, the complete variable domain reads DTGVSQNPRHKITKRGQNVTFRCDPISEHNRLYWYRQTLGQGPEFLTYFQNEAQLEKSRLLSDRFSAERPKGSFSTLEIQRTEQGDSAMYLCASSFHGELFFGEGSRLTVL.